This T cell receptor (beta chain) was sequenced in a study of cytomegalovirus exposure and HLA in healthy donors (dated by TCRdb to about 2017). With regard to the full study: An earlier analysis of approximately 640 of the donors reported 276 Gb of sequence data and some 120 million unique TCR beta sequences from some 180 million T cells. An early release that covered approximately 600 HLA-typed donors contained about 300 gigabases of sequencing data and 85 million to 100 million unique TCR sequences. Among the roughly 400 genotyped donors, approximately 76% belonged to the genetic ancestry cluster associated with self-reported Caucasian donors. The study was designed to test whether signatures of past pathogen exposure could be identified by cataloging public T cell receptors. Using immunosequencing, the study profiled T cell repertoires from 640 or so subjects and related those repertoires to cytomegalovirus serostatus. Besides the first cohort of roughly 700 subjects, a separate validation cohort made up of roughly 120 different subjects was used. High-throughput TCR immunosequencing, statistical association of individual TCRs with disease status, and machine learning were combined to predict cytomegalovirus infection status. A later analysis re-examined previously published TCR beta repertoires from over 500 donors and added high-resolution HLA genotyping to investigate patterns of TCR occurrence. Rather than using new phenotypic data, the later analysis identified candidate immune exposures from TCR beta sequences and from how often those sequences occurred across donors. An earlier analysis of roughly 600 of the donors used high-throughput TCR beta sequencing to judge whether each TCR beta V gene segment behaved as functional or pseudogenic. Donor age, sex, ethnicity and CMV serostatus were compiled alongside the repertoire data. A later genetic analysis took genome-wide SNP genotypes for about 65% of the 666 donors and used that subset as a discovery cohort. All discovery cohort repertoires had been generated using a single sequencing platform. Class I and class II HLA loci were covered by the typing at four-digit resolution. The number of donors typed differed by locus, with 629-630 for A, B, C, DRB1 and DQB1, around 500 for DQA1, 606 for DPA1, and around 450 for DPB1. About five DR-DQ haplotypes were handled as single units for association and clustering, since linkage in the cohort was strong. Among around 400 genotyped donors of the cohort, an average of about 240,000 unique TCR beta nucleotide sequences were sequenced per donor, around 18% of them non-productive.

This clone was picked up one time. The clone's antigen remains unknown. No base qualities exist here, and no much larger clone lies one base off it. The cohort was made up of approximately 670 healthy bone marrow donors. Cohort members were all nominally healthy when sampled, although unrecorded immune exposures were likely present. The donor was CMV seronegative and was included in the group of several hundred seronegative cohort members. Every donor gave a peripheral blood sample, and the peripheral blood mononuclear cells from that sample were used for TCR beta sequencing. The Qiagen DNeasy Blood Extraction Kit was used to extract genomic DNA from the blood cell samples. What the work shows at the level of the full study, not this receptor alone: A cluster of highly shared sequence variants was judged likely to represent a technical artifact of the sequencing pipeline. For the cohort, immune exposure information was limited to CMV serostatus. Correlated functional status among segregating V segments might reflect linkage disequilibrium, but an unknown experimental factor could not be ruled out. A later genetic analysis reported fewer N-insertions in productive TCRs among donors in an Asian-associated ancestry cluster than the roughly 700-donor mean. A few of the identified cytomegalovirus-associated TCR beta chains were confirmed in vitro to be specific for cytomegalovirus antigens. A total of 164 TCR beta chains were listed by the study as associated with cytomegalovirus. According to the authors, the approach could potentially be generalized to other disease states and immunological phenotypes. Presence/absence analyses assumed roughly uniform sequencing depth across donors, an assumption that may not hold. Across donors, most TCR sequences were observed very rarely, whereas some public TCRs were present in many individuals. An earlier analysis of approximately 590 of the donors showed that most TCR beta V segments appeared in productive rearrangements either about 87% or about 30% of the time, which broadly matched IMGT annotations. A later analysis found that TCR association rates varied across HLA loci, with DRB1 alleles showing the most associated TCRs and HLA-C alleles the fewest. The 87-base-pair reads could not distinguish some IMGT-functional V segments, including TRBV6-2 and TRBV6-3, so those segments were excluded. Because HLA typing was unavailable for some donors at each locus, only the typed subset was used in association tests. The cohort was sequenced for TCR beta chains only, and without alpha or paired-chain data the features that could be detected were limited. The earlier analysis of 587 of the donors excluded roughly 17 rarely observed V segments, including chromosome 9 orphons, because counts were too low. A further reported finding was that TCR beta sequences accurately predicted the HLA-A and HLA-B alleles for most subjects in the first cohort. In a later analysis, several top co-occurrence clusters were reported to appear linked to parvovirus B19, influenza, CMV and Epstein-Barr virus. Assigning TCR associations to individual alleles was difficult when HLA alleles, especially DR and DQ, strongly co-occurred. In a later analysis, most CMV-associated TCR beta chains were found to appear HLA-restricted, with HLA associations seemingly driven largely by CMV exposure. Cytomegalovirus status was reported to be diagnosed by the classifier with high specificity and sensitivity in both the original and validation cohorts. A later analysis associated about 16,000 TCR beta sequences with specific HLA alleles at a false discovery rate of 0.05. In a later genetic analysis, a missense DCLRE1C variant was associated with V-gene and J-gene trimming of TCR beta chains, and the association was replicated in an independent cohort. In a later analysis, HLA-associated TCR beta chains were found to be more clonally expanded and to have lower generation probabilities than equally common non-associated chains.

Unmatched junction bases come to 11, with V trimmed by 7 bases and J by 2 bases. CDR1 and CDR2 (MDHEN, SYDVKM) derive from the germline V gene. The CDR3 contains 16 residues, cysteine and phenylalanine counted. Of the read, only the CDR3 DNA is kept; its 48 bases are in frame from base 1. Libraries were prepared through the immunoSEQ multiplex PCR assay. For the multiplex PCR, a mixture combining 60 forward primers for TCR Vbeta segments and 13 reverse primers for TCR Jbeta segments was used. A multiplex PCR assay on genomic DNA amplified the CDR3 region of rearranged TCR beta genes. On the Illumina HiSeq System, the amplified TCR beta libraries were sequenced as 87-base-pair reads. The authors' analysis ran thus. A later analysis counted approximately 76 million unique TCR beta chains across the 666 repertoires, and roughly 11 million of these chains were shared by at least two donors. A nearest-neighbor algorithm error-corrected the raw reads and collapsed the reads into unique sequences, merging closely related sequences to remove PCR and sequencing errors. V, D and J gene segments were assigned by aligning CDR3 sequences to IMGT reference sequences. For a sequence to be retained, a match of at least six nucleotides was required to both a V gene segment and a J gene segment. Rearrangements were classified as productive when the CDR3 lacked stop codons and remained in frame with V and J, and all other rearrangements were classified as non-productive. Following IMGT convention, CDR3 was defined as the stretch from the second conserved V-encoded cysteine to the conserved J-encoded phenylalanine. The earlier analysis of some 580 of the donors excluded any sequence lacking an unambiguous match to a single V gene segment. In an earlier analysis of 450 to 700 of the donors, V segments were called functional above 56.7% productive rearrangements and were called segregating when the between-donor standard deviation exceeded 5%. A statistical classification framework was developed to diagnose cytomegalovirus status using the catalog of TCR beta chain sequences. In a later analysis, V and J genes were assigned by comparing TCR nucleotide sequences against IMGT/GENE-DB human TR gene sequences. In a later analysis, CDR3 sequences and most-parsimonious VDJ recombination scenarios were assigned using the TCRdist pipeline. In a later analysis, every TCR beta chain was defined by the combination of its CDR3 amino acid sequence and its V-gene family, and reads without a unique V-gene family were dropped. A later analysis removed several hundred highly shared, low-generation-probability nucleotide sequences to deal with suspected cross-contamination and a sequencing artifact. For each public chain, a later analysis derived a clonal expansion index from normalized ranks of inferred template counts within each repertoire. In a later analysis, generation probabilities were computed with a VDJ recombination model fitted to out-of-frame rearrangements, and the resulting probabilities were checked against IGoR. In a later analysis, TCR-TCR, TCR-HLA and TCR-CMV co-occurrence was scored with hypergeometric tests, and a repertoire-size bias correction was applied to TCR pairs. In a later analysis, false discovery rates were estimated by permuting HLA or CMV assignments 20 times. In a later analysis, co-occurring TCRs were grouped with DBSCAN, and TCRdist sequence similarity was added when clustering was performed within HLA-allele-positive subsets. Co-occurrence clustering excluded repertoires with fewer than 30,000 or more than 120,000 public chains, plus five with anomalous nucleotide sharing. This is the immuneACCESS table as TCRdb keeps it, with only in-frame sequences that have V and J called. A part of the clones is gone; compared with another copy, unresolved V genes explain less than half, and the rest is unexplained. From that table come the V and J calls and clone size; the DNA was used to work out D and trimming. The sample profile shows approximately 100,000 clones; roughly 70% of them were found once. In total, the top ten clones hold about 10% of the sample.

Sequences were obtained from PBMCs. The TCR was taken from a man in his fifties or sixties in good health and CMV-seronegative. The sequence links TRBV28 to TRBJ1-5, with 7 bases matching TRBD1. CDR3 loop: CASKSSTGRGNQPQHF. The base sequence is TGTGCCAGCAAATCTTCGACAGGGCGCGGCAATCAGCCCCAGCATTTT.